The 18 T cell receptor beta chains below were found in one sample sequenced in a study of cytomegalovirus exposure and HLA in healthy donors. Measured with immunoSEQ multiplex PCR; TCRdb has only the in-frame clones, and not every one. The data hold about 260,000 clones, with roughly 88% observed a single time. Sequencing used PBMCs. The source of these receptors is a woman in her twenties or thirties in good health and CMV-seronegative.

As DNA, the CDR3 is TGTGCCAGCTCACCACAGGGGGGCCAGTTTACAGATACGCAGTATTTT. Translation: CASSPQGGQFTDTQYF. V gene TRBV18 combines with J gene TRBJ2-3; the D call may be TRBD1 or TRBD2 (6 bases each). CDR3 length: 16 residues. Germline V lookup: CDR1 KGHSH, CDR2 LQKENI. Trimming removed 1 base at V and 3 bases at J, with 14 bases between.

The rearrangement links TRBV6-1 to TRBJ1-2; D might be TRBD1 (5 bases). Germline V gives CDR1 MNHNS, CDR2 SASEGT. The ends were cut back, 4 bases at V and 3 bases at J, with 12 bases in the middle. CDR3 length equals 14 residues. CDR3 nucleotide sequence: TGTGCCAGCAGTGGCGGACAACCCCACTATGGCTACACCTTC. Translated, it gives CASSGGQPHYGYTF.

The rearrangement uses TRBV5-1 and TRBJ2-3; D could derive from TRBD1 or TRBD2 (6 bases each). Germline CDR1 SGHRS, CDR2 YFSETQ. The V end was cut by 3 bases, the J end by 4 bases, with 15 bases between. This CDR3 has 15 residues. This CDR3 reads CASSSGATGADTQYF. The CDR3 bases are TGCGCCAGCAGCTCGGGGGCCACGGGGGCAGATACGCAGTATTTT.

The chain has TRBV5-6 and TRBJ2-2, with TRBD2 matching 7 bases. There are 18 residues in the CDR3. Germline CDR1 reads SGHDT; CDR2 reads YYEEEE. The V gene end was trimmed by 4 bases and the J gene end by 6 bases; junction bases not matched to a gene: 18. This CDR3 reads CASSPLDTSEIPAGELFF. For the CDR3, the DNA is TGTGCCAGCAGCCCTTTGGATACTAGCGAGATACCCGCCGGGGAGCTGTTTTTT. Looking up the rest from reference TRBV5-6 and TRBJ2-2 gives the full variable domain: DAGVTQSPTHLIKTRGQQVTLRCSPKSGHDTVSWYQQALGQGPQFIFQYYEEEERQRGNFPDRFSGHQFPNYSSELNVNALLLGDSALYLCASSPLDTSEIPAGELFFGEGSRLTVL.

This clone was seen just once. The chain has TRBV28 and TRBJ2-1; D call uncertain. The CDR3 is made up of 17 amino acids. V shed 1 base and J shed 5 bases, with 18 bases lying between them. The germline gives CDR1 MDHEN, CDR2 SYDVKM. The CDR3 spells CASSLSSRFSLHNEQFF. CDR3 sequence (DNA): TGTGCCAGCAGTTTATCGTCCCGTTTTAGCCTACACAATGAGCAGTTCTTC.

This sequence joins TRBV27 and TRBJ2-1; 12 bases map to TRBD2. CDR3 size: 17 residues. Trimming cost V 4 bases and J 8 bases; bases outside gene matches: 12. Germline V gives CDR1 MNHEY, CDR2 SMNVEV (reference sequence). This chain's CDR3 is CASSSRASGRGIDEQFF. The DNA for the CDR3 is TGTGCCAGCAGTTCTCGGGCTAGCGGGAGGGGTATCGATGAGCAGTTCTTC.

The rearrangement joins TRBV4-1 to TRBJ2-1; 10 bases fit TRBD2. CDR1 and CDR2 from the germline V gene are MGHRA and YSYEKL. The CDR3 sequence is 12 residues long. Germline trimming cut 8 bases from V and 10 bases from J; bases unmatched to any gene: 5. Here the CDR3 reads CASRSGRGEQFF. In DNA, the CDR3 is TGCGCCAGCCGAAGCGGGAGGGGGGAGCAGTTCTTC.

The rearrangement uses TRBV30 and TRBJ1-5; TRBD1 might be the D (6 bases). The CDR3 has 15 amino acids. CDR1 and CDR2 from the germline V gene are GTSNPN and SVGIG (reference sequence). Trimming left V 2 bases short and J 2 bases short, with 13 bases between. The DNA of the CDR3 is TGTGCCTGGAGTACTACAGGGTGGCGCAATCAGCCCCAGCATTTT. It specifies CAWSTTGWRNQPQHF.

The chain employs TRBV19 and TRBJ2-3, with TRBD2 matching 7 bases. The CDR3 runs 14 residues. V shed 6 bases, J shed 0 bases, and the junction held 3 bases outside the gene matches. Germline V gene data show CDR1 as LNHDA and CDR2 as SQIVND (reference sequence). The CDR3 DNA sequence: TGTGCCAGTAGGGGGGGGGACAGCACAGATACGCAGTATTTT. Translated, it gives CASRGGDSTDTQYF.

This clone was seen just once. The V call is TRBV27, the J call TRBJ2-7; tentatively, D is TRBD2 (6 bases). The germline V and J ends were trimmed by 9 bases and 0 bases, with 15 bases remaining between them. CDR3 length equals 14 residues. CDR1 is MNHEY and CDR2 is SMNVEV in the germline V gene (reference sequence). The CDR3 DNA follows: TGTGCCAGGCCGCGGCGGGATCTCTCCTACGAGCAGTACTTC. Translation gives CARPRRDLSYEQYF.

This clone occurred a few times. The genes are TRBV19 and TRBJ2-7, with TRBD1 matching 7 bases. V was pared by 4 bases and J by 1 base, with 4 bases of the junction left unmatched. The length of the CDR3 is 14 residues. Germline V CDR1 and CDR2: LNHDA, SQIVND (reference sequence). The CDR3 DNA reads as TGTGCCAGTAGTAGGCAGGGGGAATCCTACGAGCAGTACTTC. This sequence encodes CASSRQGESYEQYF.

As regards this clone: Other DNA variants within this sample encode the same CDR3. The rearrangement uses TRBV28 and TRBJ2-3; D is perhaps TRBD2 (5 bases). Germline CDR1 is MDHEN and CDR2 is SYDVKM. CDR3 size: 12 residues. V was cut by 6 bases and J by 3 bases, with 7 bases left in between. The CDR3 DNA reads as TGTGCCAGCAGCGGCGGGACAGATACGCAGTATTTT. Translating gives CASSGGTDTQYF.

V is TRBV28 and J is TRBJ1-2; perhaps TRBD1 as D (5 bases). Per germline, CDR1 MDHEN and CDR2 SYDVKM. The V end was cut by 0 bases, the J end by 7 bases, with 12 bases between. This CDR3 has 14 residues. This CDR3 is CASSLWGGAGGYTF. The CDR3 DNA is TGTGCCAGCAGTTTATGGGGAGGGGCGGGTGGCTACACCTTC.

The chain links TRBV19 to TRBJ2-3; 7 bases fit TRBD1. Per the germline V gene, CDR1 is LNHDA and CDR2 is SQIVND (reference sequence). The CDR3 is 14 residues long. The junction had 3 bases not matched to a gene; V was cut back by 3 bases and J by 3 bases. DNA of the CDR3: TGTGCCAGTAGTATGGCAGGGGGAACAGATACGCAGTATTTT. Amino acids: CASSMAGGTDTQYF.

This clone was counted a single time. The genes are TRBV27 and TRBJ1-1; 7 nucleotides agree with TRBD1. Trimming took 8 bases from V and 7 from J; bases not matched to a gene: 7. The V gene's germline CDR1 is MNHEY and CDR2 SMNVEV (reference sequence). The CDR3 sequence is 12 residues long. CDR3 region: CASGETGREAFF. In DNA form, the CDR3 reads TGTGCCAGCGGGGAGACAGGGCGTGAAGCTTTCTTT.

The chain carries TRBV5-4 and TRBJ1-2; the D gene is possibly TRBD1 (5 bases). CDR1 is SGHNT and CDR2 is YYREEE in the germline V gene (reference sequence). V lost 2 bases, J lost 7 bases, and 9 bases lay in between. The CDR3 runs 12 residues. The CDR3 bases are TGTGCCAGCAGCTTCCAGGGTGGTGGCTACACCTTC. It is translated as CASSFQGGGYTF.

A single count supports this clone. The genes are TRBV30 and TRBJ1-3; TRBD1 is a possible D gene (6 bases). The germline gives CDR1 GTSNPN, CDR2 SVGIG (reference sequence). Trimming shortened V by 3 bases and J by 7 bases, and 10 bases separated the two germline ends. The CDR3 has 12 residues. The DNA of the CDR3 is TGTGCCTGGAGCCGACAGGAGAACACCATATATTTT. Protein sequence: CAWSRQENTIYF.

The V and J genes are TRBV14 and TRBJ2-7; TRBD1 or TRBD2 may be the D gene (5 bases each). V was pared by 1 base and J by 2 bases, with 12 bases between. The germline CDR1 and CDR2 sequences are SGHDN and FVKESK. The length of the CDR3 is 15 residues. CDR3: CASSQVGTLPYEQYF. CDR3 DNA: TGTGCCAGCAGCCAAGTGGGGACCCTACCCTACGAGCAGTACTTC.